This T cell receptor beta chain originates from a study of T-cell reconstitution after alpha-beta-depleted transplantation in children. This clonotype occurred many times. Its antigen is as yet unknown. Study-level points and caveats: Reports say that about two months after transplant, the alpha-beta T cells came out of several hundred graft clones that had expanded. The main origin of T-cell counts and diversity one year after transplant was newly produced T cells.

Preparation of the TCRbeta library used unique molecular identifiers. A single record per CDR3 protein comes from TCRdb applying MiXCR to the PCR reads. The repertoire holds almost 250,000 distinct CDR3 sequences, with about 23% as singletons. The trim removed 6 bases at V and 4 bases at J, leaving 5 bases unmatched. The CDR3 extends over 14 amino acids. The V and J genes are TRBV12-3 or TRBV12-4 and TRBJ1-5; TRBD1 matches 8 bases. The source was PBMCs, collected before TCRalphabeta/CD19-depleted stem cell transplant. This TCR was recovered from a girl aged 2-10 years with Fanconi anemia, due to receive a stem cell transplant. The CDR3 nucleotides are TGTGCCAGCAGGACAGGGGAAGGAAATCAGCCCCAGCATTTT. Residues: CASRTGEGNQPQHF.